The clone carrying this T cell receptor beta chain was recorded at least ten times. The antigen is not known. RNA transcripts served as template for amplifying TCR beta CDR3 sequences. An opening RT-PCR round employed HTBI primers and preceded a second-round multiplex PCR. TCRdb fed the multiplex PCR reads into MiXCR, producing one record per CDR3 protein. The table has a few hundred thousand distinct CDR3 sequences, roughly 39% seen once. The sample belongs to a study of Graves' ophthalmopathy and Graves' hyperthyroidism. Patients in the hyperthyroidism group, adults aged 18 to 65, were newly diagnosed, under 2 months' duration. Whole-study results and caveats: Also, most clonotypes expanded in the thyroid above 0.001 frequency appeared in blood.

Sample: peripheral blood or thyroid tissue (not recorded which). This TCR derives from an adult man with Graves' hyperthyroidism.

The CDR3 DNA reads as TGTGCCAGCAGCGTAGGGGTCCAGCGGGAGATCCTAGAGACCCAGTACTTC. Translating gives CASSVGVQREILETQYF. The genes are TRBV9 and TRBJ2-5; 8 bases map to TRBD2. V shed 0 bases and J 4 bases; nucleotides not matched to a gene: 11. The CDR3 has 17 amino acids. Germline-derived CDR1 and CDR2 are SGDLS and YYNGEE.